This TCR beta chain comes out of a study of cytotoxic CD8 clonotypes in ibrutinib-treated CLL. Germline lookup yields CDR1 ENHRY and CDR2 SYGVKD. The CDR3 covers 17 residues. V shed 3 bases, J shed 4 bases, and the junction held 12 bases outside the gene matches. Sequenced by immunoSEQ multiplex PCR; TCRdb stores in-frame clones only, minus some. The sample carries approximately 92,000 clones, roughly three quarters recorded once. Findings and caveats of the study: Circulating CD8+ T-cell counts were tracked by baseline clonality, which exceeded that of age-matched healthy donors. Clonality showed a rise at ibrutinib response that reversed toward baseline at progression.

As concerns this clone: Its antigen is not identified.

The clonotype originates from a human donor with chronic lymphocytic leukemia. This chain uses TRBV10-3 with TRBJ2-7; 10 nucleotides agree with TRBD2. Sequences were derived from PBMCs, sampled after 24 months of ibrutinib treatment. The CDR3 nucleotides are TGTGCCATCAGTGACCCCTCCAGCGGGAGGGCCGGGTACGAGCAGTACTTC. Protein product: CAISDPSSGRAGYEQYF.